This T cell receptor (beta chain) comes out of a study of blood T cell repertoires in COVID-19. Study details: Spain, Italy and the United States supplied samples that represented acute and convalescent COVID-19. PBMCs, B-cell-depleted T cells, or T cells provided the cDNA or gDNA that made up the material.

Original processing notes: Using reference gene primer amplification, nucleated cell counts were estimated. Repertoires were generated with immunoSEQ multiplex PCR, while TCRdb's copy carries only in-frame clones and drops some. Clonal size and the V and J genes are those of that table, whereas D and trimming came from the DNA. The table records some 91,000 clones, approximately 80% of them present only once. Only one count was recorded for this clone. CDR1 and CDR2 from the germline V gene are SEHNR and FQNEAQ (reference sequence). Trimming took 1 base from V and 4 from J, leaving 7 bases between them. The CDR3 totals 13 residues.

The chain has TRBV7-9 and TRBJ1-2; perhaps TRBD1 as D (5 bases). Source material: peripheral blood. The sequence derives from a man in his sixties or seventies with acute or convalescent COVID-19. This CDR3 reads CASSLGQIYGYTF. The CDR3 coding sequence is TGTGCCAGCAGCTTAGGACAGATCTATGGCTACACCTTC.